Below, 29 T cell receptor beta chains from the same sample are listed, as sequenced in a study of T cells after yellow fever vaccination. TCRdb processed the 5' RACE reads anew with MiXCR; each CDR3 protein has one entry. This table holds a few hundred thousand distinct CDR3 sequences, approximately 13% found once. Specimen: CD4+ T cells sorted from PBMCs, collected 45 days after the yellow fever booster vaccination. These TCRs come from a man aged 25 to 45 who received the YFV17D yellow fever vaccine.

V usage is TRBV18 and J usage is TRBJ2-5, with 8 positions matching TRBD2. Per germline, CDR1 KGHSH and CDR2 LQKENI. The CDR3 loop spans 15 amino acids. V lost 2 bases to trimming and J lost 5 bases; unmatched junction nucleotides: 7. The CDR3 DNA reads TGTGCCAGCTCACCAGTAGCGGGACCTAAGGAGACCCAGTACTTC. Protein product: CASSPVAGPKETQYF.

This clonotype appeared a few times. The rearrangement joins TRBV5-5 to TRBJ2-3; D possibly uses TRBD1 or TRBD2 (5 bases each). The CDR3 contains 14 residues. Between the trimmed V and J ends, which lost 1 base and 4 bases, there was a span of 10 bases. Germline CDR1 SGHKS, CDR2 YYEKEE (reference sequence). This CDR3 is CASSLRGAADTQYF. For the CDR3, the DNA is TGTGCCAGCAGCTTGCGGGGCGCCGCAGATACGCAGTATTTT.

The rearrangement joins TRBV6-1 to TRBJ2-1; maybe TRBD1 (6 bases). The V gene's germline CDR1 is MNHNS and CDR2 SASEGT. The CDR3 runs to 12 residues. The V end was cut by 11 bases, the J end by 5 bases, with 13 bases between. CDR3 residues: CASQGWNNEQFF. The CDR3 coding sequence is TGTGCCTCTCAGGGGTGGAACAATGAGCAGTTCTTC.

At least ten counts were recorded for this clonotype. The chain is built from TRBV4-2 and TRBJ2-7; 7 nucleotides align to TRBD2. The CDR3 runs to 15 residues. The germline V gene encodes CDR1 LGHNA and CDR2 YNFKEQ. The ends lost 1 base at V and 6 bases at J; junction bases unmatched: 9. The CDR3: CASSQGGGSWPEQYF. The CDR3 DNA reads as TGTGCCAGCAGCCAAGGGGGCGGGAGCTGGCCCGAGCAGTACTTC.

The chain has TRBV3-1 and TRBJ2-7; 8 bases are shared with TRBD2. Germline V gene lookup returns CDR1 LGHDT and CDR2 YNNKEL (reference sequence). CDR3 length: 15 residues. V was clipped by 5 bases and J by 2 bases; unmatched bases: 8. CDR3 region: CASSDPTSGTYEQYF. The CDR3 DNA follows: TGTGCCAGCAGCGACCCAACTAGCGGCACCTACGAGCAGTACTTC.

This clonotype appeared a few times. This chain joins TRBV5-1 and TRBJ2-2; D is undetermined. This CDR3 has 14 amino acids. V was shortened by 7 bases and J by 0 bases, with 10 bases between the two germline ends. CDR1 SGHRS and CDR2 YFSETQ come from the germline V gene. As DNA, the CDR3 is TGCGCCAGCGCCGACGGCCCGAACACCGGGGAGCTGTTTTTT. Its protein product is CASADGPNTGELFF.

The V call is TRBV30, the J call TRBJ2-3; TRBD2 agrees at 7 bases. CDR3 length: 15 residues. CDR1 and CDR2 (germline): GTSNPN, SVGIG (reference sequence). The V and J ends lost 2 bases and 4 bases, in that order; junction bases with no gene match: 9. As DNA, the CDR3 is TGTGCCTGGAGTCCCCTAGCGGTAAACTCAGATACGCAGTATTTT. It specifies CAWSPLAVNSDTQYF.

This clonotype turned up a few times. The DNA of the CDR3 is TGCGCCAGCAGCCAAGCCGACAGCTTCACAGATACGCAGTATTTT. Amino acid sequence: CASSQADSFTDTQYF. J is TRBJ2-3 and V is TRBV4-1, with a possible D match to TRBD1 (5 bases). CDR1 MGHRA and CDR2 YSYEKL come from the germline V gene. Trimming pared 1 base from V and 2 bases from J, leaving 10 bases between. The CDR3 has 15 residues.

This clonotype came up a few times. The chain recombines TRBV5-1 with TRBJ2-5; TRBD1 agrees at 8 bases. CDR3 length: 15 residues. Trimming removed 3 bases from V and 6 bases from J; junction bases left unmatched: 10. The germline gives CDR1 SGHRS, CDR2 YFSETQ. Written as DNA, the CDR3 is TGCGCCAGCAGCTCGGACCCAGGACAGGGTCAGACCCAGTACTTC. Its protein product is CASSSDPGQGQTQYF.

CDR3 amino acids: CSASPGGAPSAFF. As DNA, the CDR3 is TGCAGTGCTAGTCCCGGGGGAGCCCCGTCAGCTTTCTTT. The chain recombines TRBV20-1 with TRBJ1-1; a possible D gene is TRBD1 (5 bases). The germline V gene encodes CDR1 DFQATT and CDR2 SNEGSKA (reference sequence). Trimming took 3 bases from V and 10 from J, leaving 18 bases between them. This CDR3 region has 13 residues.

This clonotype was seen more than once but under ten times. This chain joins TRBV20-1 and TRBJ1-5; weak D call: TRBD1 (6 bases). The V and J ends lost 6 bases and 0 bases respectively, with 9 bases between them. Per the germline V gene, CDR1 is DFQATT and CDR2 is SNEGSKA (reference sequence). This CDR3 contains 13 residues. The CDR3 loop reads CSAQGGSNQPQHF. In DNA form, the CDR3 reads TGCAGTGCACAGGGCGGTAGCAATCAGCCCCAGCATTTT.

This clonotype was found many times. The rearrangement uses TRBV6-5 and TRBJ1-2, with D possibly matching TRBD1 (5 bases). This CDR3 is 14 amino acids long. Germline V gene data show CDR1 as MNHEY and CDR2 as SVGAGI. Trimming pared 0 bases from V and 2 bases from J, leaving 7 bases between. CDR3 amino acids: CASSYSGGNYGYTF. CDR3 DNA: TGTGCCAGCAGTTACTCGGGGGGGAACTATGGCTACACCTTC.

V gene TRBV5-5 combines with J gene TRBJ1-5; D is unresolved. Germline V CDR1 and CDR2: SGHKS, YYEKEE (reference sequence). Trimming cost V 0 bases and J 1 base, with 11 bases left between them. The length of the CDR3 is 16 residues. Written as DNA, the CDR3 is TGTGCCAGCAGCTTGGTAGGAGGGCCAAGCAATCAGCCCCAGCATTTT. Its translation is CASSLVGGPSNQPQHF.

The rearrangement links TRBV7-2 to TRBJ2-1; a possible D gene is TRBD1 (5 bases). V was clipped by 9 bases and J by 6 bases, with 21 bases between them. CDR1 is SGHTA, CDR2 FQGNSA, per germline. The CDR3 sequence is 15 residues long. CDR3 amino acids: CASELVGLSVNEQFF. The CDR3 nucleotides read TGTGCCAGTGAGTTAGTGGGGCTGTCGGTCAATGAGCAGTTCTTC.

This clonotype has ten or more counts. J is TRBJ2-5 and V is TRBV5-1; 7 bases line up with TRBD2. Germline V gives CDR1 SGHRS, CDR2 YFSETQ. CDR3 length: 15 amino acids. V dropped 4 bases and J dropped 5; count of bases not matched to a gene: 11. CDR3 amino acids: CASSEGIAGRETQYF. The CDR3 nucleotides are TGCGCCAGCAGCGAGGGAATAGCGGGCAGGGAGACCCAGTACTTC.

The chain joins TRBV12-3 or TRBV12-4 to TRBJ2-5; 7 bases match TRBD2. The CDR3 covers 17 residues. After removal of 6 bases from V and 7 bases from J, the junction contained 20 bases not matched to a gene. The CDR3 loop is CASRTLSTRGTGGTQYF. The CDR3 DNA reads as TGTGCCAGCAGAACTCTATCCACTAGAGGGACGGGGGGGACCCAGTACTTC.

This clonotype came up a few times. The chain combines TRBV5-6 with TRBJ2-4; D is ambiguous. Trimming cost V 5 bases and J 5 bases, with 8 bases left between them. Germline loops: CDR1 SGHDT, CDR2 YYEEEE. This CDR3 comprises 12 residues. Written as DNA, the CDR3 is TGTGCCAGCAGAGCTGGACAAAACATTCAGTACTTC. Translating it yields CASRAGQNIQYF.

This clonotype has more than one count but fewer than ten. This chain joins TRBV29-1 and TRBJ1-3; no firm D call. Trimming took off 4 bases at V and 6 bases at J, with 16 bases between the two ends. CDR3 length: 14 residues. Germline-derived CDR1 and CDR2 are SQVTM and ANQGSEA. CDR3 in DNA: TGCAGCGTTGTCCATGGGCCAGATCCAAACACCATATATTTT. Its protein is CSVVHGPDPNTIYF.

The genes are TRBV10-3 and TRBJ2-5, with TRBD1 matching 7 bases. The CDR3 is made up of 14 amino acids. Germline lookup yields CDR1 ENHRY and CDR2 SYGVKD. Trimming took 6 bases from V and 1 from J; bases not matched to a gene: 5. CDR3 residues: CAIRGQRSQETQYF. CDR3 in DNA: TGTGCCATCAGGGGACAGAGGTCCCAAGAGACCCAGTACTTC.

This clonotype was recorded a few times. DNA of the CDR3: TGCAGTGCCAGCGCATGGACCGATTCCTACGAGCAGTACTTC. Translation: CSASAWTDSYEQYF. The J gene is TRBJ2-7, the V gene TRBV20-1; no reliable D call. The CDR3 consists of 14 residues. V gave up 6 bases and J gave up 1 base, with 16 bases separating them. The germline V gene has CDR1 DFQATT and CDR2 SNEGSKA (reference sequence).

This clonotype occurred a few times. This sequence joins TRBV5-1 and TRBJ2-5, with a tentative D call TRBD1 (5 bases). The CDR3 sequence is 14 residues long. V lost 3 bases and J lost 5, with 14 bases in between. Germline V gene lookup returns CDR1 SGHRS and CDR2 YFSETQ. CDR3 bases: TGCGCCAGCAGCTGGAACAGGCTCTTTGAGACCCAGTACTTC. Protein sequence: CASSWNRLFETQYF.

This clonotype was seen more than once but under ten times. The chain has TRBV20-1 and TRBJ2-2; tentative D call: TRBD1 (6 bases). Germline CDR1 reads DFQATT; CDR2 reads SNEGSKA (reference sequence). V was clipped by 1 base and J by 2 bases, with 11 bases between them. This CDR3 region has 15 residues. CDR3 nucleotide sequence: TGCAGTGCTAGAGTTGTGACAGGAAACACCGGGGAGCTGTTTTTT. Amino acid sequence: CSARVVTGNTGELFF.

The chain uses TRBV7-9 and TRBJ2-5; no clear D gene. The V gene lost 4 bases and the J gene lost 4 bases, with 13 bases spanning the gap. CDR3 length equals 14 residues. Germline CDR1 SEHNR, CDR2 FQNEAQ (reference sequence). The CDR3 DNA is TGTGCCAGCAGCTCGCTCTCGGTGGGAGAGACCCAGTACTTC. Protein product: CASSSLSVGETQYF. The full variable domain, with the rest looked up from reference TRBV7-9 and TRBJ2-5, is DTGVSQNPRHKITKRGQNVTFRCDPISEHNRLYWYRQTLGQGPEFLTYFQNEAQLEKSRLLSDRFSAERPKGSFSTLEIQRTEQGDSAMYLCASSSLSVGETQYFGPGTRLLVL.

This clonotype was seen more than once but under ten times. This chain uses TRBV14 with TRBJ2-1, with a tentative D call TRBD2 (6 bases). Germline CDR1 and CDR2: SGHDN and FVKESK. V was cut by 6 bases and J by 5 bases, with 17 bases left in between. The CDR3 consists of 15 residues. This CDR3 reads CASRPGLRPDNEQFF. The CDR3, as DNA: TGTGCCAGCAGACCGGGACTCCGACCTGACAATGAGCAGTTCTTC.

This clonotype was found a few times. CDR3 residues: CASSLGQGARNSPLHF. In DNA, the CDR3 is TGTGCCAGCAGCTTAGGACAGGGGGCAAGGAATTCACCCCTCCACTTT. The V and J genes are TRBV7-2 and TRBJ1-6; TRBD1 matches 10 bases. V lost 1 base, J lost 7 bases, and 4 bases stayed unmatched. CDR1 SGHTA and CDR2 FQGNSA come from the germline V gene. The CDR3 is 16 amino acids.

This clonotype was counted a few times. The rearrangement links TRBV7-9 to TRBJ2-7; 8 positions match TRBD2. Per germline, CDR1 SEHNR and CDR2 FQNEAQ (reference sequence). This CDR3 is 14 amino acids long. Losses at the gene ends were 0 bases for V and 4 bases for J; bases not matched to a gene: 2. CDR3 bases: TGTGCCAGCAGCTTAGCAGCGGGAGTTTACGAGCAGTACTTC. It encodes CASSLAAGVYEQYF.

V gene TRBV7-2 combines with J gene TRBJ2-7; 7 bases fit TRBD1. The CDR3 has 13 residues. CDR1 is SGHTA and CDR2 is FQGNSA in the germline V gene. The junction had 5 bases not matched to a gene; V was cut back by 5 bases and J by 4 bases. In DNA form, the CDR3 reads TGTGCCAGCAGCCTCGGGACAGCTTACGAGCAGTACTTC. Its translation is CASSLGTAYEQYF.

This clonotype was counted a few times. V gene TRBV9 combines with J gene TRBJ2-5; TRBD1 is a possible D gene (6 bases). The V and J ends lost 3 bases and 3 bases respectively, with 18 bases between them. The length of the CDR3 is 16 residues. The germline V gene encodes CDR1 SGDLS and CDR2 YYNGEE. CDR3 coding DNA: TGTGCCAGCAGCGGGCCGGGACACCCCGTTAAAGAGACCCAGTACTTC. It codes for CASSGPGHPVKETQYF.

The chain couples TRBV7-2 to TRBJ2-1, with a possible D match to TRBD2 (5 bases). This CDR3 contains 14 residues. In germline, CDR1 is SGHTA, CDR2 FQGNSA. Trimming removed 4 bases from V and 1 base from J, with 8 bases in between. In DNA, the CDR3 is TGTGCCAGCAGCTCCCCGGGGTCCTACAATGAGCAGTTCTTC. Translating it yields CASSSPGSYNEQFF. Filled out from reference TRBV7-2 and TRBJ2-1, the complete variable domain reads GAGVSQSPSNKVTEKGKDVELRCDPISGHTALYWYRQSLGQGLEFLIYFQGNSAPDKSGLPSDRFSAERTGGSVSTLTIQRTQQEDSAVYLCASSSPGSYNEQFFGPGTRLTVL.